The clone carrying this TCR beta chain has a count of ten or more. Its cognate antigen is unknown. V shed 7 bases, J shed 6 bases, and the junction held 9 bases outside the gene matches. The CDR3 is 12 residues long. Germline CDR1 and CDR2: SQVTM and ANQGSEA. The data stem from a study of T cells after yellow fever vaccination. TCRdb reanalysed the 5' RACE reads using MiXCR and keeps one entry per CDR3 protein. The table shows 200,000 to 300,000 distinct CDR3 sequences, with around 6.7% occurring only once. Study-level findings and limits: Overall, a small share of clonotypes was seen in both CD4 and CD8 compartments.

The receptor was derived from a man aged 30-40 years who received the YFV17D yellow fever vaccine. This sequence joins TRBV29-1 and TRBJ2-7; 7 nucleotides match TRBD1. The specimen comprised CD4+ T cells sorted from PBMCs, sampled on the day of the yellow fever booster vaccination. CDR3 loop: CSASYRGGEQYF. In nucleotides, the CDR3 is TGCAGCGCATCGTACAGGGGCGGCGAGCAGTACTTC.